This entry lists 32 T cell receptor beta chains sequenced from one sample in a study of blood T cell repertoires in COVID-19. Profiled with immunoSEQ multiplex PCR; TCRdb holds only in-frame clones, not every one. The table records 85,000 to 120,000 clones, roughly 85% of them present only once. Source material: peripheral blood. These receptors all stem from a man aged 45-60 years with active COVID-19.

This sequence joins TRBV2 and TRBJ1-6, with a weak D call TRBD1 (5 bases). The CDR3 runs 13 residues. CDR1 SNHLY and CDR2 FYNNEI come from the germline V gene. V was shortened by 7 bases and J by 10 bases, with 14 bases between the two germline ends. The CDR3 is CASKEQGGSPLHF. CDR3 DNA: TGTGCCAGCAAGGAGCAGGGCGGATCACCCCTCCACTTT. The variable domain in full, with the rest retrieved from reference TRBV2 and TRBJ1-6, is EPEVTQTPSHQVTQMGQEVILRCVPISNHLYFYWYRQILGQKVEFLVSFYNNEISEKSEIFDDQFSVERPDGSNFTLKIRSTKLEDSAMYFCASKEQGGSPLHFGNGTRLTVT.

The V gene is TRBV15, the J gene TRBJ2-1; D is possibly TRBD1 (5 bases). The CDR3 covers 17 residues. From germline, CDR1 is LNHNV and CDR2 YYDKDF (reference sequence). Trimming removed 1 base from V and 4 bases from J, with 17 bases in between. The DNA for the CDR3 is TGTGCCACCAGCAGAGCCCTGGGGCAGGGCGATTACAATGAGCAGTTCTTC. Amino acids: CATSRALGQGDYNEQFF.

V usage is TRBV19 and J usage is TRBJ2-7; a weak D match, TRBD2 (6 bases). CDR1 LNHDA and CDR2 SQIVND come from the germline V gene (reference sequence). Trimming removed 6 bases from V and 1 base from J, with 16 bases in between. The CDR3 has 15 residues. CDR3 loop: CASSLVGGSSYEQYF. The CDR3 DNA reads as TGTGCCAGTAGCCTGGTGGGGGGATCTTCCTACGAGCAGTACTTC.

This clone appeared once. The genes are TRBV10-3 and TRBJ1-1; 7 bases align to TRBD1. V shed 5 bases, J shed 10 bases, and the junction held 13 bases outside the gene matches. This CDR3 contains 14 residues. CDR1 and CDR2 from the germline V gene are ENHRY and SYGVKD. The DNA of the CDR3 is TGTGCCATCAGTTCAGGGACAGACGGTGTTGGAGCTTTCTTT. Translating it yields CAISSGTDGVGAFF.

This chain connects TRBV6-5 to TRBJ2-3, with 8 bases matching TRBD2. The CDR3 extends over 15 amino acids. Germline V gene lookup returns CDR1 MNHEY and CDR2 SVGAGI. The trim removed 6 bases at V and 2 bases at J, leaving 7 bases unmatched. The CDR3 DNA is TGTGCCAGCAGAGTCACTAGCGGTCTCACAGATACGCAGTATTTT. It specifies CASRVTSGLTDTQYF.

This clone was seen only once. V and J are TRBV7-9 and TRBJ1-4; tentatively, D is TRBD1 (5 bases). Trimming took off 7 bases at V and 1 base at J, with 10 bases between the two ends. The CDR3 is 14 residues long. Germline V CDR1 and CDR2: SEHNR, FQNEAQ (reference sequence). Written as DNA, the CDR3 is TGTGCCAGCAACCAAGACAGAACTAATGAAAAACTGTTTTTT. Translated, it gives CASNQDRTNEKLFF.

The CDR3 loop is CASSPGRGSYEQYF. CDR3 in DNA: TGTGCCAGCTCACCAGGGCGGGGCTCCTACGAGCAGTACTTC. V gene TRBV18 combines with J gene TRBJ2-7, with D tentatively TRBD2 (6 bases). The germline V gene encodes CDR1 KGHSH and CDR2 LQKENI. The CDR3 totals 14 residues. V lost 2 bases to trimming and J lost 0 bases, with 8 bases between them.

The chain couples TRBV5-6 to TRBJ1-5; a possible D gene is TRBD1 (6 bases). This CDR3 region has 15 residues. With 1 base removed from V and 3 bases from J, the gap between germline ends came to 11 bases. Germline loops: CDR1 SGHDT, CDR2 YYEEEE. The CDR3 bases are TGTGCCAGCAGCTTGAGAGGGACAAACAATCAGCCCCAGCATTTT. Encoded protein: CASSLRGTNNQPQHF.

This chain links TRBV5-1 with TRBJ2-1, with a weak D call TRBD1 (5 bases). In germline, CDR1 is SGHRS, CDR2 YFSETQ. CDR3 size: 14 residues. Trimming cost V 4 bases and J 10 bases, with 18 bases left between them. DNA for the CDR3: TGCGCCAGCAGCCGAGACGCCCAGGGTCTCGAGCAGTTCTTC. Translation gives CASSRDAQGLEQFF.

This CDR3 reads CASSHWGGGTEAFF. The CDR3 region has the DNA TGTGCCAGCAGCCACTGGGGCGGGGGGACTGAAGCTTTCTTT. The gene calls are TRBV3-1 (or the pseudogene TRBV3-2) and TRBJ1-1; D possibly corresponds to TRBD1 (5 bases). Trimming removed 3 bases at V and 5 bases at J, with 13 bases between. Germline loops: CDR1 LGHDT, CDR2 YNNKEL (reference sequence). The CDR3 is made up of 14 amino acids.

The J gene is TRBJ2-3, the V gene TRBV6-2 or TRBV6-3, with D unresolved. V shed 4 bases and J shed 2 bases, with 4 bases lying between them. The germline V gene encodes CDR1 MNHEY and CDR2 SVGEGT. This CDR3 region has 12 residues. CDR3 bases: TGTGCCAGCAGTTCTGTCACAGATACGCAGTATTTT. This gives the protein CASSSVTDTQYF.

The chain is built from TRBV19 and TRBJ2-1; 12 nucleotides line up with TRBD2. V was clipped by 4 bases and J by 1 base; unmatched bases: 11. CDR1 LNHDA and CDR2 SQIVND come from the germline V gene (reference sequence). The CDR3 totals 19 residues. DNA for the CDR3: TGTGCCAGTAGTAAGGCTAGCGGGGGGGATCGAGCGTCCTACAATGAGCAGTTCTTC. It codes for CASSKASGGDRASYNEQFF. The whole variable domain, filled in from reference TRBV19 and TRBJ2-1, reads DGGITQSPKYLFRKEGQNVTLSCEQNLNHDAMYWYRQDPGQGLRLIYYSQIVNDFQKGDIAEGYSVSREKKESFPLTVTSAQKNPTAFYLCASSKASGGDRASYNEQFFGPGTRLTVL.

The chain combines TRBV6-2 or TRBV6-3 with TRBJ2-3, with 12 bases lining up with TRBD2. The CDR3 is 15 amino acids. Germline CDR1 and CDR2: MNHEY and SVGEGT. V lost 4 bases, J lost 4 bases, and 3 bases stayed unmatched. CDR3 coding DNA: TGTGCCAGCAGTTCCCCTAGCGGGGGGGCAGATACGCAGTATTTT. Translation: CASSSPSGGADTQYF.

The V and J genes are TRBV5-6 and TRBJ2-7, with D possibly matching TRBD2 (7 bases). This CDR3 comprises 14 residues. V was clipped by 3 bases and J by 2 bases, with 12 bases between them. CDR1 and CDR2 from the germline V gene are SGHDT and YYEEEE. This CDR3 is CASSSERDTYEQYF. CDR3 bases: TGTGCCAGCAGCTCCGAGCGGGACACCTACGAGCAGTACTTC.

This CDR3 is CASSQGPDRGHKNTGELFF. The CDR3 DNA reads TGCGCCAGCAGCCAAGGGCCGGACAGGGGGCACAAGAACACCGGGGAGCTGTTTTTT. V gene TRBV4-1 combines with J gene TRBJ2-2; 11 nucleotides match TRBD1. CDR1 and CDR2 (germline): MGHRA, YSYEKL. The CDR3 runs 19 residues. V lost 1 base, J lost 1 base, and 8 bases stayed unmatched.

The chain recombines TRBV2 with TRBJ2-7; D might be TRBD1 (5 bases). The length of the CDR3 is 12 residues. CDR1 SNHLY and CDR2 FYNNEI come from the germline V gene. Trimming pared 5 bases from V and 5 bases from J, leaving 10 bases between. Written as DNA, the CDR3 is TGTGCCAGCAGTTGGACATACCACGAGCAGTACTTC. Translated, it gives CASSWTYHEQYF.

J is TRBJ2-3 and V is TRBV21-1; TRBD2 is the table's D call and was not checked against the DNA. TRBV21-1 constitutes a pseudogene. CDR3 length: 18 amino acids. DNA for the CDR3: TGTGCCAGCAGCAAAGCTTTTAAATACTTCTATTACACAGATACGCAGTATTTT. It codes for CASSKAFKYFYYTDTQYF.

This clone was observed once. The V call is TRBV7-2, the J call TRBJ1-2; 10 positions match TRBD1. Trimming at V came to 7 bases and at J to 4 bases, leaving 12 bases not matched to a gene. Looked up from germline, CDR1 is SGHTA and CDR2 is FQGNSA. This CDR3 contains 16 residues. The CDR3 bases are TGTGCCAGCAAGGGACAGGGGTTCCCATTTCTCTATGGCTACACCTTC. Protein sequence: CASKGQGFPFLYGYTF. The entire variable domain, with the rest obtained from reference TRBV7-2 and TRBJ1-2, is as follows: GAGVSQSPSNKVTEKGKDVELRCDPISGHTALYWYRQSLGQGLEFLIYFQGNSAPDKSGLPSDRFSAERTGGSVSTLTIQRTQQEDSAVYLCASKGQGFPFLYGYTFGSGTRLTVV.

The rearrangement joins TRBV4-1 to TRBJ1-1; weak D call: TRBD1 (6 bases). V was shortened by 0 bases and J by 4 bases, with 12 bases between the two germline ends. The germline CDR1 and CDR2 sequences are MGHRA and YSYEKL. The CDR3 covers 15 residues. The chain's CDR3 is CASSQDWGGGTEAFF. The CDR3 nucleotides read TGCGCCAGCAGCCAAGATTGGGGGGGCGGCACTGAAGCTTTCTTT.

The chain joins TRBV7-2 to TRBJ1-5; a possible D gene is TRBD1 (6 bases). The ends were cut back, 4 bases at V and 1 base at J, with 14 bases in the middle. Germline-derived CDR1 and CDR2 are SGHTA and FQGNSA. The CDR3 totals 16 residues. CDR3 DNA: TGTGCCAGCAGCTCCCTAGGGGGGGCCAGCAATCAGCCCCAGCATTTT. Translated: CASSSLGGASNQPQHF. The full variable domain, in which reference TRBV7-2 and TRBJ1-5 provide the parts outside the CDR3, is GAGVSQSPSNKVTEKGKDVELRCDPISGHTALYWYRQSLGQGLEFLIYFQGNSAPDKSGLPSDRFSAERTGGSVSTLTIQRTQQEDSAVYLCASSSLGGASNQPQHFGDGTRLSIL.

The chain joins TRBV7-9 to TRBJ2-1; 11 bases are a match to TRBD2. The CDR3 loop spans 13 amino acids. From germline, CDR1 is SEHNR and CDR2 FQNEAQ (reference sequence). The junction had 4 bases not matched to a gene; V was cut back by 7 bases and J by 8 bases. The chain's CDR3 is CASIALAGDEQFF. The DNA for the CDR3 is TGTGCCAGCATCGCACTAGCGGGGGATGAGCAGTTCTTC.

The V call is TRBV6-5, the J call TRBJ1-3; weak D call: TRBD1 (5 bases). Deletions cut 6 bases from V and 4 bases from J, with 10 bases between. Looked up from germline, CDR1 is MNHEY and CDR2 is SVGAGI. The CDR3 extends over 13 amino acids. The CDR3 reads CASSRESGNTIYF. The DNA for the CDR3 is TGTGCCAGCAGCAGGGAATCCGGAAACACCATATATTTT.

A few counts support this clone. The V and J genes are TRBV19 and TRBJ2-1, with 9 positions matching TRBD2. Per germline, CDR1 LNHDA and CDR2 SQIVND (reference sequence). V shed 3 bases and J 0 bases; nucleotides not matched to a gene: 3. The CDR3 covers 16 residues. The CDR3 sequence: CASSIGTSLSYNEQFF. CDR3 bases: TGTGCCAGTAGTATTGGGACTAGCCTCTCCTACAATGAGCAGTTCTTC.

This clone was found a few times. The chain couples TRBV4-1 to TRBJ1-6; no clear D gene. In germline, CDR1 is MGHRA, CDR2 YSYEKL. The CDR3 contains 14 residues. Trimming took off 1 base at V and 6 bases at J, with 7 bases between the two ends. The CDR3 coding sequence is TGCGCCAGCAGCCAAGTACAGCCTAATTCACCCCTCCACTTT. It encodes CASSQVQPNSPLHF.

The V call is TRBV6-2 or TRBV6-3, the J call TRBJ1-6, with no clear D. The ends were cut back, 3 bases at V and 0 bases at J, with 15 bases in the middle. Germline V gives CDR1 MNHEY, CDR2 SVGEGT. There are 18 residues in the CDR3. The CDR3: CASSYLQSGSSYNSPLHF. For the CDR3, the DNA is TGTGCCAGCAGTTATCTTCAATCGGGGAGCTCCTATAATTCACCCCTCCACTTT.

In this sample, this clone turned up a few times. CDR3 protein: CASREGSLGGYTF. DNA of the CDR3: TGTGCCAGCAGGGAGGGGAGCTTAGGTGGCTACACCTTC. The chain uses TRBV7-2 and TRBJ1-2; D might be TRBD1 (5 bases). Trimming took off 6 bases at V and 7 bases at J, with 15 bases between the two ends. The CDR3 contains 13 residues. CDR1 SGHTA and CDR2 FQGNSA come from the germline V gene.

The rearrangement links TRBV19 to TRBJ1-2; TRBD1 agrees at 9 bases. J gave up 3 bases and V 5 bases, and 7 bases lay outside the gene matches. The CDR3 runs to 15 residues. The germline V gene has CDR1 LNHDA and CDR2 SQIVND (reference sequence). The CDR3 is CASSQGTGSDYGYTF. In nucleotides, the CDR3 is TGTGCCAGTAGTCAAGGGACAGGGTCTGACTATGGCTACACCTTC.

The rearrangement joins TRBV12-5 to TRBJ2-2; D may be TRBD2 (5 bases). CDR1 is LGHNT, CDR2 FRNRAP, per germline. V lost 4 bases, J lost 6 bases, and 9 bases lay in between. The CDR3 runs to 13 residues. For the CDR3, the DNA is TGTGCTAGTGGTTCCGATAGCGCCGGGGAGCTGTTTTTT. Its protein is CASGSDSAGELFF.

The chain carries TRBV6-6 and TRBJ2-1, with a weak D call TRBD1 (6 bases). Germline V CDR1 and CDR2: MNHNY, SVGAGI (reference sequence). V was clipped by 7 bases and J by 9 bases, with 22 bases between them. The CDR3 is 15 amino acids. The DNA for the CDR3 is TGTGCCAGCAATTCAAAAGGGGGTACGGGAAGTGAGCAGTTCTTC. Its protein product is CASNSKGGTGSEQFF.

This chain links TRBV4-1 with TRBJ2-7; 7 nucleotides match TRBD1. Germline lookup yields CDR1 MGHRA and CDR2 YSYEKL. The CDR3 sequence is 16 residues long. J gave up 0 bases and V 4 bases, and 9 bases lay outside the gene matches. The CDR3 reads CASSRHLGQDSYEQYF. The CDR3 DNA reads as TGCGCCAGCAGCCGCCACTTAGGACAGGACTCCTACGAGCAGTACTTC.

The chain links TRBV5-1 to TRBJ1-2; TRBD1 might be the D (5 bases). V lost 0 bases to trimming and J lost 2 bases, with 5 bases between them. Germline CDR1 reads SGHRS; CDR2 reads YFSETQ. The CDR3 sequence is 13 residues long. Written as DNA, the CDR3 is TGCGCCAGCAGCTTGGGACAGAACTATGGCTACACCTTC. Translation: CASSLGQNYGYTF.

V usage is TRBV2 and J usage is TRBJ1-2; 10 positions agree with TRBD1. This CDR3 comprises 14 residues. CDR1 and CDR2 from the germline V gene are SNHLY and FYNNEI. J was trimmed by 4 bases and V by 4 bases; bases with no gene match: 3. The CDR3 sequence is CASSVRDRGYGYTF. The CDR3 DNA reads TGTGCCAGCAGTGTCCGGGACAGGGGCTATGGCTACACCTTC. Together with reference TRBV2 and TRBJ1-2, the CDR3 gives the full variable domain: EPEVTQTPSHQVTQMGQEVILRCVPISNHLYFYWYRQILGQKVEFLVSFYNNEISEKSEIFDDQFSVERPDGSNFTLKIRSTKLEDSAMYFCASSVRDRGYGYTFGSGTRLTVV.